What follows describes a single T cell receptor (beta chain). Antigen: not known. These data belong to a study of cytomegalovirus exposure and HLA in healthy donors. This PCR relied on a set of 60 Vbeta primers and 13 Jbeta primers. Data came from immunoSEQ multiplex PCR; TCRdb stores just in-frame clones and leaves some out. The repertoire has roughly 200,000 clones, about 80% of them found once; the top ten carry 0.6% to 0.65%. Study findings and constraints: Specificity of a few CMV-associated chains for CMV antigens was verified in vitro. At a 0.05 false discovery rate, a later analysis found some 17,000 TCR beta sequences to be associated with HLA alleles.

V was trimmed by 10 bases and J by 4 bases, leaving 14 bases between them. There are 13 residues in the CDR3. Per the germline V gene, CDR1 is LNHDA and CDR2 is SQIVND (reference sequence). The receptor comes from a man aged 18 to 29 in good health and CMV-seronegative. J is TRBJ2-1 and V is TRBV19; a possible D gene is TRBD2 (6 bases). The sequenced material came from PBMCs. For the CDR3, the DNA is TGTGCCACCGCGCCGGGACTGTACAATGAGCAGTTCTTC. As protein: CATAPGLYNEQFF.